The sequence of this T cell receptor (beta chain) was determined in a study of cytomegalovirus exposure and HLA in healthy donors. This clone was counted a single time. Its target is not known. The junction does not match germline at one end; this may be a read error. Study-wide points: Earlier findings revealed that most TCR beta V segments proved productive either about 87% or about 30% of the time.

The primer mix had 60 Vbeta and 13 Jbeta primers. Some clones are missing from TCRdb's copy, which holds only in-frame ones; the method was immunoSEQ multiplex PCR. The sample includes 150,000 to 200,000 clones, around four fifths of them seen just once. This receptor was obtained from a man in his forties or fifties in good health and CMV-seropositive. The sequenced sample consisted of PBMCs.

CDR3: CASSPRTGVISGANGLTF. The DNA of the CDR3 is TGCGCCAGCAGCCCAAGGACAGGGGTGATCTCTGGGGCCAACGGCCTGACTTTC. This rearrangement joins TRBV5-1 to TRBJ2-6; 9 nucleotides align to TRBD1. The CDR3 totals 18 residues. Per the germline V gene, CDR1 is SGHRS and CDR2 is YFSETQ.